These 8 T cell receptor beta chains share one sample of origin, sequenced in a study of T cell changes during pregnancy in multiple sclerosis. Assay: immunoSEQ multiplex PCR; the TCRdb copy retains only in-frame clones and omits some. The sample lists around 23,000 clones, approximately 95% occurring once. The sequencing used CD8+ T cells from peripheral blood mononuclear cells, collected in the third trimester of pregnancy. These receptors were obtained from a female donor with multiple sclerosis, enrolled in a pregnancy study.

The chain carries TRBV7-9 and TRBJ1-2; 9 nucleotides agree with TRBD1. The V segment lost 8 bases and the J segment 4 bases; nucleotides outside the gene matches: 14. The CDR3 spans 16 residues. Germline CDR1 is SEHNR and CDR2 is FQNEAQ (reference sequence). The CDR3 loop is CASDLFLPGQGYGYTF. The DNA for the CDR3 is TGTGCCAGCGACCTATTTCTTCCGGGACAGGGCTATGGCTACACCTTC.

The rearrangement links TRBV25-1 to TRBJ2-5; 10 bases agree with TRBD1. Germline-derived CDR1 and CDR2 are MGHDK and SYGVNS. The CDR3 totals 13 residues. The V and J ends lost 5 bases and 4 bases, in that order; junction bases with no gene match: 1. CDR3 nucleotide sequence: TGTGCCAGCAGTCGGACAGGGGGAGAGACCCAGTACTTC. This sequence encodes CASSRTGGETQYF.

CDR3 sequence reads: CAWSVQVGSYEQYF. The CDR3 nucleotides are TGTGCCTGGAGTGTACAGGTGGGGTCCTACGAGCAGTACTTC. The V and J genes are TRBV30 and TRBJ2-7; D is perhaps TRBD1 (5 bases). Germline V gene lookup returns CDR1 GTSNPN and CDR2 SVGIG (reference sequence). Trimming cost V 0 bases and J 1 base, with 10 bases left between them. The CDR3 totals 14 residues. The whole variable domain, filled in from reference TRBV30 and TRBJ2-7, reads SQTIHQWPATLVQPVGSPLSLECTVEGTSNPNLYWYRQAAGRGLQLLFYSVGIGQISSEVPQNLSASRPQDRQFILSSKKLLLSDSGFYLCAWSVQVGSYEQYFGPGTRLTVT.

The chain recombines TRBV19 with TRBJ2-1, with 11 bases lining up with TRBD1. The CDR3 has 15 amino acids. Trimming at V came to 3 bases and at J to 7 bases, leaving 5 bases not matched to a gene. Germline V lookup: CDR1 LNHDA, CDR2 SQIVND (reference sequence). CDR3 DNA: TGTGCCAGTAGTATTGGGACAGGGGGGGATAATGAGCAGTTCTTC. Translation gives CASSIGTGGDNEQFF.

This chain links TRBV19 with TRBJ2-7, with 11 positions matching TRBD2. The CDR3 contains 14 residues. V shed 10 bases, J shed 2 bases, and the junction held 7 bases outside the gene matches. The V gene's germline CDR1 is LNHDA and CDR2 SQIVND (reference sequence). CDR3 DNA sequence: TGTGCCACCTCACTAGCGGGAGCACCCTACGAGCAGTACTTC. Protein sequence: CATSLAGAPYEQYF.

DNA for the CDR3: TGTGCCAGTAACGATGGGGACAGGGGTGCCGCTAATGAAAAACTGTTTTTT. Residues: CASNDGDRGAANEKLFF. The rearrangement uses TRBV19 and TRBJ1-4, with 10 bases lining up with TRBD1. The V gene end was trimmed by 7 bases and the J gene end by 3 bases; junction bases not matched to a gene: 11. This CDR3 has 17 residues. Germline CDR1 reads LNHDA; CDR2 reads SQIVND (reference sequence).

The chain couples TRBV19 to TRBJ2-1; D perhaps matches TRBD1 (5 bases). The CDR3 spans 13 residues. Germline lookup yields CDR1 LNHDA and CDR2 SQIVND (reference sequence). Deletions cut 3 bases from V and 7 bases from J, with 10 bases between. CDR3 sequence reads: CASSISRANEQFF. CDR3 nucleotide sequence: TGTGCCAGTAGTATCTCCAGGGCGAATGAGCAGTTCTTC.

The genes are TRBV27 and TRBJ2-1; D possibly corresponds to TRBD1 (6 bases). The V gene lost 5 bases and the J gene lost 9 bases, with 20 bases spanning the gap. The CDR3 contains 15 residues. Germline CDR1 is MNHEY and CDR2 is SMNVEV (reference sequence). DNA of the CDR3: TGTGCCAGCAGTACATCCGTCTCGACAGGTCTTGAGCAGTTCTTC. It specifies CASSTSVSTGLEQFF.